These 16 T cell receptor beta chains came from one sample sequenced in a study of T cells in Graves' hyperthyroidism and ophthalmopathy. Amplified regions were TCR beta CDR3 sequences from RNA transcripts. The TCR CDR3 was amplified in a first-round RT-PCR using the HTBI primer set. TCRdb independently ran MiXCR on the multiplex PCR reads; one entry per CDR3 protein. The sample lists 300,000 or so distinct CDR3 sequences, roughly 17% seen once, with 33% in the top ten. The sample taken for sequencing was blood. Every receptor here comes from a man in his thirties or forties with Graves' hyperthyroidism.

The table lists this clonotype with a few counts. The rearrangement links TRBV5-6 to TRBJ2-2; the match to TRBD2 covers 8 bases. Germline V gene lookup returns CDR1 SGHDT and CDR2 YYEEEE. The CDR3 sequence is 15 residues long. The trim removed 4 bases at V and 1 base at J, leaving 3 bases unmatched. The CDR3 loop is CASSLGLVNTGELFF. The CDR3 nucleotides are TGTGCCAGCAGCCTGGGACTAGTGAACACCGGGGAGCTGTTTTTT.

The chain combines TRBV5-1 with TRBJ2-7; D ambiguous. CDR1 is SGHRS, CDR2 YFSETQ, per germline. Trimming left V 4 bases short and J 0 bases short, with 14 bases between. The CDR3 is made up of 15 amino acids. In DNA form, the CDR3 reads TGCGCCAGCAGCCACTCCGGGCCTAGCTCCTACGAGCAGTACTTC. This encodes CASSHSGPSSYEQYF. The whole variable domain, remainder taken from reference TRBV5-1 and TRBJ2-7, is KAGVTQTPRYLIKTRGQQVTLSCSPISGHRSVSWYQQTPGQGLQFLFEYFSETQRNKGNFPGRFSGRQFSNSRSEMNVSTLELGDSALYLCASSHSGPSSYEQYFGPGTRLTVT.

The DNA of the CDR3 is TGTGCCAGTAGTATAGCTGGCGGCCCCTCGGGCCAGCATTTT. Protein product: CASSIAGGPSGQHF. This chain connects TRBV19 to TRBJ1-5; D is undetermined. Trimming stripped 1 base from V and 12 bases from J, with 16 bases between. The CDR3 is 14 residues long. CDR1 LNHDA and CDR2 SQIVND come from the germline V gene (reference sequence).

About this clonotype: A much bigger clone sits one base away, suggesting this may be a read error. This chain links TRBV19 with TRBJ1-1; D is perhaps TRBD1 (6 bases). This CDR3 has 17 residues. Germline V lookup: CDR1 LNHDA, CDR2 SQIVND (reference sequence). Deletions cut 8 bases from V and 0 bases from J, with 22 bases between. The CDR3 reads CASRGRGSGSLNTEAFF. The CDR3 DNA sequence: TGTGCCAGTCGGGGCAGGGGATCAGGATCTTTGAACACTGAAGCTTTCTTT. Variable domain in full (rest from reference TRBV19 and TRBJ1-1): DGGITQSPKYLFRKEGQNVTLSCEQNLNHDAMYWYRQDPGQGLRLIYYSQIVNDFQKGDIAEGYSVSREKKESFPLTVTSAQKNPTAFYLCASRGRGSGSLNTEAFFGQGTRLTVV.

In DNA, the CDR3 is TGCAGTGCCGAAACAGGGGCGAATAGCAATCAGCCCCAGCATTTT. Protein product: CSAETGANSNQPQHF. The chain links TRBV20-1 to TRBJ1-5; 7 positions match TRBD1. The CDR3 spans 15 residues. The germline V gene has CDR1 DFQATT and CDR2 SNEGSKA (reference sequence). The V segment lost 6 bases and the J segment 0 bases; nucleotides outside the gene matches: 8.

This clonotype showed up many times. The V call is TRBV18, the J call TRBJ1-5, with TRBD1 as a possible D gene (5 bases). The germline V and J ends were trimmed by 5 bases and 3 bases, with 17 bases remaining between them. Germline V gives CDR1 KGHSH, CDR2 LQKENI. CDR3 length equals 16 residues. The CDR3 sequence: CASSEEHGAFNQPQHF. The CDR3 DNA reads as TGTGCCAGCTCAGAGGAACATGGGGCTTTCAATCAGCCCCAGCATTTT.

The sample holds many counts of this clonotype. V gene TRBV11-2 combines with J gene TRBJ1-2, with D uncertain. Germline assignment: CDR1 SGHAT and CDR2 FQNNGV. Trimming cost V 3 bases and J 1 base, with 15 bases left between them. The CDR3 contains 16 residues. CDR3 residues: CASSLGWAEDNYGYTF. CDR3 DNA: TGTGCCAGCAGCTTGGGATGGGCAGAAGATAACTATGGCTACACCTTC. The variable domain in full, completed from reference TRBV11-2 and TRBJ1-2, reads EAGVAQSPRYKIIEKRQSVAFWCNPISGHATLYWYQQILGQGPKLLIQFQNNGVVDDSQLPKDRFSAERLKGVDSTLKIQPAKLEDSAVYLCASSLGWAEDNYGYTFGSGTRLTVV.

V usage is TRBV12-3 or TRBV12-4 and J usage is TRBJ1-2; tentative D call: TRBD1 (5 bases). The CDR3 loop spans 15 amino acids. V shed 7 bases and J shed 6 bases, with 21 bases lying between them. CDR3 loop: CASNRAQGDLDGYTF. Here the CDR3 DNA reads TGTGCCAGCAACCGAGCCCAGGGCGACCTCGATGGCTACACCTTC.

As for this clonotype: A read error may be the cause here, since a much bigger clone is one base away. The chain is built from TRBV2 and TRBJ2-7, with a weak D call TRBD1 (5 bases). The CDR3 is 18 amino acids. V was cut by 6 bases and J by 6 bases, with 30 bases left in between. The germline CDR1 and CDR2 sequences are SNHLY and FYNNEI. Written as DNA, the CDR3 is TGTGCCAGCAGCTTGCTCCCCCCCCGGTCGCCGGCTCAGGGCGAGCAGTACTTC. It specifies CASSLLPPRSPAQGEQYF.

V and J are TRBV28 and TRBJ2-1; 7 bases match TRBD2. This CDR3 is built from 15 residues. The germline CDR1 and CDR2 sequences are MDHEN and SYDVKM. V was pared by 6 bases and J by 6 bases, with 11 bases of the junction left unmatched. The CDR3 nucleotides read TGTGCCAGCAGCCTAGGGACTACTTACTTCAATGAGCAGTTCTTC. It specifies CASSLGTTYFNEQFF.

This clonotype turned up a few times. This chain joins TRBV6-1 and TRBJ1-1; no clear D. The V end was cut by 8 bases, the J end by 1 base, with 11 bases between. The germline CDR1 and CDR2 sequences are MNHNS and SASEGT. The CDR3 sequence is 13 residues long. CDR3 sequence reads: CASQSQPNTEAFF. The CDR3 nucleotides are TGTGCCAGCCAAAGTCAGCCGAACACTGAAGCTTTCTTT.

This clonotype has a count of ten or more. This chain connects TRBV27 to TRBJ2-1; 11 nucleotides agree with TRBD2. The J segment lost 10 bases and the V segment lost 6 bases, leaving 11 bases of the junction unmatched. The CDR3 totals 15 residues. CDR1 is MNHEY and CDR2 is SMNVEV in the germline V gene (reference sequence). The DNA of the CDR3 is TGTGCCAGCAGGGGGACTAGCGGCTACCTTGGGGAGCAGTTCTTC. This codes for CASRGTSGYLGEQFF.

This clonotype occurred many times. The CDR3 loop reads CSAQDGSTDTQYF. Written as DNA, the CDR3 is TGCAGTGCCCAGGACGGTTCCACAGATACGCAGTATTTT. The V gene is TRBV20-1, the J gene TRBJ2-3, with D hard to call. CDR3 size: 13 residues. V lost 6 bases, J lost 2 bases, and 12 bases lay in between. The germline CDR1 and CDR2 sequences are DFQATT and SNEGSKA (reference sequence).

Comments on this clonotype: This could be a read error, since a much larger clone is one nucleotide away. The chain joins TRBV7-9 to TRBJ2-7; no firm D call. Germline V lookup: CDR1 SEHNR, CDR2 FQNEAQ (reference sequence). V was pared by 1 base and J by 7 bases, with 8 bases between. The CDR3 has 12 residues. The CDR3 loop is CASSLEGWEQYF. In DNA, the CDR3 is TGTGCCAGCAGCTTAGAAGGCTGGGAGCAGTACTTC. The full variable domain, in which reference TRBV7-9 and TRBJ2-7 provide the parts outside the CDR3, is DTGVSQNPRHKITKRGQNVTFRCDPISEHNRLYWYRQTLGQGPEFLTYFQNEAQLEKSRLLSDRFSAERPKGSFSTLEIQRTEQGDSAMYLCASSLEGWEQYFGPGTRLTVT.

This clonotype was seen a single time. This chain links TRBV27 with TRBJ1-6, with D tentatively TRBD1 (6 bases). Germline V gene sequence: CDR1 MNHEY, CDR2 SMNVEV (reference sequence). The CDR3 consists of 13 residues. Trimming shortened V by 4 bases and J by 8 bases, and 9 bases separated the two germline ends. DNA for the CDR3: TGTGCCAGCAGTTACCGACAGGATTCACCCCTCCACTTT. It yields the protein CASSYRQDSPLHF.

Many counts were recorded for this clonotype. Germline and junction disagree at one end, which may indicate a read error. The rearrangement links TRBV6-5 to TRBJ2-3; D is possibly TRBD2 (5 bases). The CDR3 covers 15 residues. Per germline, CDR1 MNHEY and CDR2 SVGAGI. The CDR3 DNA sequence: TGTGCCAGCAGCTACTCGCGCGGGCGCACAGATACGCAGTATTTT. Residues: CASSYSRGRTDTQYF.